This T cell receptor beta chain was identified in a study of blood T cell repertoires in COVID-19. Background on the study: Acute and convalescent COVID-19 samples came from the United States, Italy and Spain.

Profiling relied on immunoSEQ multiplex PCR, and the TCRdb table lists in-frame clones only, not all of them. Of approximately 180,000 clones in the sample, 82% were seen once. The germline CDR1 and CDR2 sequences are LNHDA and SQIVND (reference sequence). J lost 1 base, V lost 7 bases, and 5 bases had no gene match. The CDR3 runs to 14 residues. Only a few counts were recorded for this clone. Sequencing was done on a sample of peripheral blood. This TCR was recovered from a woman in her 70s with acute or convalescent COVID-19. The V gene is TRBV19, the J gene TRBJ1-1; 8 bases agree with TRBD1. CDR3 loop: CASKAGQGNTEAFF. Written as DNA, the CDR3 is TGTGCCAGTAAAGCCGGACAGGGGAACACTGAAGCTTTCTTT. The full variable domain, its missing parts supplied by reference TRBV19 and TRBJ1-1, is DGGITQSPKYLFRKEGQNVTLSCEQNLNHDAMYWYRQDPGQGLRLIYYSQIVNDFQKGDIAEGYSVSREKKESFPLTVTSAQKNPTAFYLCASKAGQGNTEAFFGQGTRLTVV.